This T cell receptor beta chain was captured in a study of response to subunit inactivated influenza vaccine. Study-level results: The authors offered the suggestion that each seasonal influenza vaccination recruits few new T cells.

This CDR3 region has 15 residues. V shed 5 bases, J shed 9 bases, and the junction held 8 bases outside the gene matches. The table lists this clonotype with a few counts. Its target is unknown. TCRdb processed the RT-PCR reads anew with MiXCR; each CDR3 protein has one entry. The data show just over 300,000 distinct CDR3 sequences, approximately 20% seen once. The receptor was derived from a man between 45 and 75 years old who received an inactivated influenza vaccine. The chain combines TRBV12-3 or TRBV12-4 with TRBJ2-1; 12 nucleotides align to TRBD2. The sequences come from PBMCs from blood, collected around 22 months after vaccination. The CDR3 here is CASSVTSGRHSEQFF. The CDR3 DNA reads TGTGCCAGCAGTGTTACTAGCGGGAGGCATAGTGAGCAGTTCTTC.